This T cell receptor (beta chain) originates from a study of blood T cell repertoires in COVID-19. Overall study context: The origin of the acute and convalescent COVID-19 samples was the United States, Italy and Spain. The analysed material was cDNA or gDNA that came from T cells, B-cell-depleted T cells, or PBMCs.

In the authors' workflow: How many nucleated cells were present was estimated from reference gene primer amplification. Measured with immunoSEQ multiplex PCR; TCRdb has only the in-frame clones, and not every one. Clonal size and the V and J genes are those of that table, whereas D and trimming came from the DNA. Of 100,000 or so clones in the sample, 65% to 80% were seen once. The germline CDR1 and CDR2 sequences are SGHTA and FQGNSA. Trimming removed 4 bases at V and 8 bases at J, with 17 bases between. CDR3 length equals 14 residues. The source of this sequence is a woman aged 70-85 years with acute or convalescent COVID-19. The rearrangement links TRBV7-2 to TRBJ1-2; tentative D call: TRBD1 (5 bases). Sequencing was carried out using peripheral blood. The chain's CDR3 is CASSSGQAPWGYTF. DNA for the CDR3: TGTGCCAGCAGCTCAGGACAAGCCCCCTGGGGCTACACCTTC.